Listed below are T cell receptor beta chains from one sample, sequenced in a study of T cells in Graves' hyperthyroidism and ophthalmopathy. One entry per CDR3 protein, called by TCRdb with MiXCR from the multiplex PCR reads. In the table there are 400,000 or so distinct CDR3 sequences, approximately 16% of which are singletons. Sequences were obtained from blood. These receptors came from a woman aged 55-70 years with Graves' ophthalmopathy. The CDR3 runs from the conserved cysteine through the conserved F or W. A D gene is named only where the DNA matches it firmly. Clone size appears in some rows only: once, few, many, or a class for an expanded clone.

j_call: TRBJ2-2
clone_size: -
v_call: TRBV5-1
d_call: TRBD1
cdr3_nt: TGCGCCAGCAGGGGGACAGCCAGAGGTACCGGGGAGCTGTTTTTT
cdr3_aa: CASRGTARGTGELFF

j_call: TRBJ2-3
clone_size: many
v_call: TRBV10-2
d_call: -
cdr3_nt: TGCGCCAGCATTGGAGGACTAAGCACAGATACGCAGTATTTT
cdr3_aa: CASIGGLSTDTQYF

j_call: TRBJ2-2
clone_size: many
v_call: TRBV29-1
d_call: -
cdr3_nt: TGCAGCGTTGTGGGGACGAACACCGGGGAGCTGTTTTTT
cdr3_aa: CSVVGTNTGELFF

j_call: TRBJ1-5
clone_size: many
v_call: TRBV7-2
d_call: -
cdr3_nt: TGTGCCAGCAGCTTACAGATAGGGATTGGCAATCAGCCCCAGCATTTT
cdr3_aa: CASSLQIGIGNQPQHF

j_call: TRBJ2-7
clone_size: many
v_call: TRBV5-1
d_call: TRBD1
cdr3_nt: TGTGCCAGCAGTTTCGGGACAGGCTCCTACGAGCAGTACTTC
cdr3_aa: CASSFGTGSYEQYF

j_call: TRBJ2-5
clone_size: many
v_call: TRBV7-9
d_call: TRBD1
cdr3_nt: TGTGCCAGCAGGCCGACAGGGGTAGAGACCCAGTACTTC
cdr3_aa: CASRPTGVETQYF

j_call: TRBJ1-1
clone_size: many
v_call: TRBV6-2/TRBV6-3
d_call: -
cdr3_nt: TGTGCCAGCAGTTACGCGGGACGGATGAACACTGAAGCTTTCTTT
cdr3_aa: CASSYAGRMNTEAFF

j_call: TRBJ1-5
clone_size: many
v_call: TRBV2
d_call: -
cdr3_nt: TGTGCCAGCAGGTCAAGGAATCAGCCCCAGCATTTT
cdr3_aa: CASRSRNQPQHF

j_call: TRBJ2-2
clone_size: many
v_call: TRBV11-1
d_call: TRBD1
cdr3_nt: TGTGCCAGCAGCTGGACAGGGGACACCGGGGAGCTGTTTTTT
cdr3_aa: CASSWTGDTGELFF

j_call: TRBJ2-1
clone_size: few
v_call: TRBV24-1
d_call: -
cdr3_nt: TGTGCCACCAGTCAGGCTCGCGGGACACTCTCCTACAATGAGCAGTTCTTC
cdr3_aa: CATSQARGTLSYNEQFF

j_call: TRBJ2-4
clone_size: few
v_call: TRBV6-1
d_call: TRBD2
cdr3_nt: TGTGCCAGCAGTATAAGGACTAGCGGGGCCACGGAAAACATTCAGTACTTC
cdr3_aa: CASSIRTSGATENIQYF

j_call: TRBJ2-7
clone_size: many
v_call: TRBV28
d_call: -
cdr3_nt: TGTGCCAGCAGCTGGGGTTACGAGCAGTACTTC
cdr3_aa: CASSWGYEQYF

j_call: TRBJ2-2
clone_size: few
v_call: TRBV5-4
d_call: TRBD2
cdr3_nt: TGTGCCAGCAGCCCCGGGGGGGCCGGGACTAGCGGGAGATATACCGGGGAGCTGTTTTTT
cdr3_aa: CASSPGGAGTSGRYTGELFF

j_call: TRBJ1-2
clone_size: many
v_call: TRBV5-1
d_call: -
cdr3_nt: TGCGCCAGCAGCTTGGAGGGCGGCTATGGCTACACCTTC
cdr3_aa: CASSLEGGYGYTF

j_call: TRBJ2-1
clone_size: many
v_call: TRBV7-2
d_call: TRBD2
cdr3_nt: TGTGCCAGCAGCTTCCCCTCTAGACTAGCGGGAGGGCCGGGTGAGCAGTTCTTC
cdr3_aa: CASSFPSRLAGGPGEQFF

j_call: TRBJ2-7
clone_size: many
v_call: TRBV28
d_call: -
cdr3_nt: TGTGCCAGCAGTTCCCCCCCGGATACCTACTACGAGCAGTACTTC
cdr3_aa: CASSSPPDTYYEQYF

j_call: TRBJ2-1
clone_size: -
v_call: TRBV2
d_call: TRBD2
cdr3_nt: TGTGCCAGCAGCGGACTAGCGGGAAGACGTGAGCAGTTCTTC
cdr3_aa: CASSGLAGRREQFF

j_call: TRBJ2-1
clone_size: many
v_call: TRBV3-1
d_call: -
cdr3_nt: TGTGCCAGCAGCCAAGATACATTGACCAATGAGCAGTTCTTC
cdr3_aa: CASSQDTLTNEQFF

j_call: TRBJ2-3
clone_size: many
v_call: TRBV7-2
d_call: -
cdr3_nt: TGTGCCAGCAGCTTATCTAGTCGAGCCAGGCTCACCACAGATACGCAGTATTTT
cdr3_aa: CASSLSSRARLTTDTQYF

j_call: TRBJ2-7
clone_size: many
v_call: TRBV27
d_call: TRBD1
cdr3_nt: TGTGCCAGCAGCCGTGCAGGGGGCCCGTCCTACGAGCAGTACTTC
cdr3_aa: CASSRAGGPSYEQYF

j_call: TRBJ1-5
clone_size: many
v_call: TRBV28
d_call: TRBD1
cdr3_nt: TGTGCCAGCAGTTCCACCGGGAGGGGGCTTCAGCCCCAGCATTTT
cdr3_aa: CASSSTGRGLQPQHF

j_call: TRBJ2-3
clone_size: many
v_call: TRBV18
d_call: -
cdr3_nt: TGTGCCAGCTCATCCAGCGGCACAGGCACAGATACGCAGTATTTT
cdr3_aa: CASSSSGTGTDTQYF

j_call: TRBJ2-1
clone_size: -
v_call: TRBV5-1
d_call: TRBD2
cdr3_nt: TGCGCCAGCAGCCCGGGACTAGCGGAAGGCAATGAGCAGTTCTTC
cdr3_aa: CASSPGLAEGNEQFF

j_call: TRBJ1-5
clone_size: many
v_call: TRBV7-2
d_call: -
cdr3_nt: TGTGCCAGCAGCTTAGCCCGTCACAGGGCGAGCAATCAGCCCCAGCATTTT
cdr3_aa: CASSLARHRASNQPQHF

j_call: TRBJ2-1
clone_size: many
v_call: TRBV18
d_call: -
cdr3_nt: TGTGCCAGCTCACCACCGGGGCCTCTGAGACGTGAGCAGTTCTTC
cdr3_aa: CASSPPGPLRREQFF

j_call: TRBJ2-1
clone_size: few
v_call: TRBV29-1
d_call: -
cdr3_nt: TGCAGCGGCACGCACAGGGCTCAGGTCAATGAGCAGTTCTTC
cdr3_aa: CSGTHRAQVNEQFF

j_call: TRBJ2-1
clone_size: many
v_call: TRBV11-3
d_call: TRBD2
cdr3_nt: TGTGCCAGCAGCCGGACTAGCGGGAGGGTTTCGGATGAGCAGTTCTTC
cdr3_aa: CASSRTSGRVSDEQFF

j_call: TRBJ2-3
clone_size: -
v_call: TRBV19
d_call: -
cdr3_nt: TGTGCCAGTAGTATGATGTCAGGAACCACAGATACGCAGTATTTT
cdr3_aa: CASSMMSGTTDTQYF

j_call: TRBJ1-1
clone_size: many
v_call: TRBV6-1
d_call: -
cdr3_nt: TGTGCCAGCAGTTGGAGGCCAGATACTGAAGCTTTCTTT
cdr3_aa: CASSWRPDTEAFF

j_call: TRBJ2-2
clone_size: few
v_call: TRBV18
d_call: TRBD1
cdr3_nt: TGTGCCAGCTCGCTATCAACAGGGGCGGCCGGGGAGCTGTTTTTT
cdr3_aa: CASSLSTGAAGELFF

j_call: TRBJ2-2
clone_size: -
v_call: TRBV27
d_call: TRBD1
cdr3_nt: TGTGCCAGCAGACTGACAGGGGAAAGAGCCGGGGAGCTGTTTTTT
cdr3_aa: CASRLTGERAGELFF

j_call: TRBJ1-2
clone_size: -
v_call: TRBV9
d_call: TRBD1
cdr3_nt: TGTGCCAGCAGCGCCCAGACAGGGGATGGCTACACCTTC
cdr3_aa: CASSAQTGDGYTF

j_call: TRBJ1-5
clone_size: -
v_call: TRBV20-1
d_call: -
cdr3_nt: TGCAGTGCCCTCCTCTCGGCCCAGCATTTT
cdr3_aa: CSALLSAQHF

j_call: TRBJ2-1
clone_size: few
v_call: TRBV20-1
d_call: TRBD1
cdr3_nt: TGCAGTGCTAGTCTAGACAGGGAAAAAGGCAATGAGCAGTTCTTC
cdr3_aa: CSASLDREKGNEQFF

j_call: TRBJ1-2
clone_size: many
v_call: TRBV3-1
d_call: -
cdr3_nt: TGTGCCAGCAGCCAGGGAATTCATGGCTACACCTTC
cdr3_aa: CASSQGIHGYTF

j_call: TRBJ1-1
clone_size: few
v_call: TRBV7-3
d_call: -
cdr3_nt: TGTGCCAGCAGCTTCAGTCTGAACACTGAAGCTTTCTTT
cdr3_aa: CASSFSLNTEAFF

j_call: TRBJ2-2
clone_size: few
v_call: TRBV7-2
d_call: -
cdr3_nt: TGTGCCAGCAGCCCAGGTGGAGGGGGAAACACCGGGGAGCTGTTTTTT
cdr3_aa: CASSPGGGGNTGELFF

j_call: TRBJ2-5
clone_size: many
v_call: TRBV28
d_call: -
cdr3_nt: TGTGCCAGCAGTTGGTCCGGGGTCTTGGAGACCCAGTACTTC
cdr3_aa: CASSWSGVLETQYF

j_call: TRBJ2-1
clone_size: many
v_call: TRBV5-6
d_call: -
cdr3_nt: TGTGCCAGCAGCCTCGCGGGACTGCCCGTCTCCTACAATGAGCAGTTCTTC
cdr3_aa: CASSLAGLPVSYNEQFF

j_call: TRBJ1-5
clone_size: many
v_call: TRBV30
d_call: -
cdr3_nt: TGTGCCTGGGCCAGGGGTAGCAATCAGCCCCAGCATTTT
cdr3_aa: CAWARGSNQPQHF

j_call: TRBJ1-1
clone_size: many
v_call: TRBV12-3/TRBV12-4
d_call: -
cdr3_nt: TGTGCCAGCCGCGACGGGACGGGGATGAACACTGAAGCTTTCTTT
cdr3_aa: CASRDGTGMNTEAFF

j_call: TRBJ2-6
clone_size: few
v_call: TRBV12-3/TRBV12-4
d_call: TRBD2
cdr3_nt: TGTGCCAGCAGTCCTCCGGGGGGACGTGGGGCCAACGTCCTGACTTTC
cdr3_aa: CASSPPGGRGANVLTF

j_call: TRBJ1-1
clone_size: -
v_call: TRBV5-6
d_call: -
cdr3_nt: TGTGCCAGCAGCTTGGGGGATAACACTGAAGCTTTCTTT
cdr3_aa: CASSLGDNTEAFF

j_call: TRBJ2-7
clone_size: few
v_call: TRBV19
d_call: TRBD2
cdr3_nt: TGTGCCAGTAAAAAGCGGACTAGCGGGCTGGGCGAGCAGTACTTC
cdr3_aa: CASKKRTSGLGEQYF

j_call: TRBJ1-2
clone_size: few
v_call: TRBV19
d_call: TRBD1
cdr3_nt: TGTGCCAGTAGTATTTACGGACAGGGAGCTAACTATGGCTACACCTTC
cdr3_aa: CASSIYGQGANYGYTF

j_call: TRBJ2-7
clone_size: few
v_call: TRBV6-1
d_call: TRBD1
cdr3_nt: TGTGCCAACATATGGGGACAGGCCACCTACGAGCAGTACTTC
cdr3_aa: CANIWGQATYEQYF

j_call: TRBJ2-5
clone_size: many
v_call: TRBV12-3/TRBV12-4
d_call: -
cdr3_nt: TGTGCCAGCACCCACTCTAGGCGGCAAGAGACCCAGTACTTC
cdr3_aa: CASTHSRRQETQYF

j_call: TRBJ1-1
clone_size: many
v_call: TRBV18
d_call: -
cdr3_nt: TGTGCCAGCTCACCACCGAGCGGGCCGAACACTGAAGCTTTCTTT
cdr3_aa: CASSPPSGPNTEAFF

j_call: TRBJ2-7
clone_size: many
v_call: TRBV7-2
d_call: TRBD1
cdr3_nt: TGTGCCAGCAGCCCCCGGACAGGGGACGAGCAGTACTTC
cdr3_aa: CASSPRTGDEQYF

j_call: TRBJ2-1
clone_size: -
v_call: TRBV20-1
d_call: TRBD2
cdr3_nt: TGCAGTGCTATGGGGGGTACTAGCGGGCCCTTCAAGGAGCAGTTCTTC
cdr3_aa: CSAMGGTSGPFKEQFF

j_call: TRBJ1-2
clone_size: few
v_call: TRBV3-1
d_call: -
cdr3_nt: TGTGCCAGCAGCCATTCTGCTGGCTACACCTTC
cdr3_aa: CASSHSAGYTF

j_call: TRBJ1-5
clone_size: many
v_call: TRBV24-1
d_call: TRBD1
cdr3_nt: TGTGCCACCAGTGACCCGGGGACAGGGGGCAATCAGCCCCAGCATTTT
cdr3_aa: CATSDPGTGGNQPQHF